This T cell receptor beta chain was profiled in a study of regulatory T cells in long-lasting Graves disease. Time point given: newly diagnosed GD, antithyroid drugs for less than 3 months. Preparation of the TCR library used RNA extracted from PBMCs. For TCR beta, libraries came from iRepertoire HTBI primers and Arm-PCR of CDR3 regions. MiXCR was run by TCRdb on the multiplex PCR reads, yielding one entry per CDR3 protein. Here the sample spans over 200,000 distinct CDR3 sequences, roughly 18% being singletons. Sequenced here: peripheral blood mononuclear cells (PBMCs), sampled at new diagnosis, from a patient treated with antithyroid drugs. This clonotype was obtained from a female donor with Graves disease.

CDR3: CASSPFGGNTEAFF. Written as DNA, the CDR3 is TGTGCCAGCAGTCCCTTTGGGGGGAACACTGAAGCTTTCTTT. The gene calls are TRBV27 and TRBJ1-1, with D perhaps TRBD1 (5 bases). Germline loops: CDR1 MNHEY, CDR2 SMNVEV (reference sequence). This CDR3 spans 14 amino acids. V lost 5 bases, J lost 1 base, and 11 bases lay in between.